This T cell receptor beta chain was captured in a study of tumor-infiltrating lymphocytes in localized non-small cell lung cancer. Study information: Patients included smokers and never-smokers with various histologies, some sampled after neoadjuvant chemotherapy. Study-wide results and limits: IM1 and IM2 tumors showed no difference in T-cell fraction. TCR sequencing covered a subset of patients with enough tissue. Each assay used a separate piece of the same tissue.

For this clone: Its target is not known.

Clones were read by immunoSEQ multiplex PCR, and TCRdb kept only the in-frame ones, dropping some. The sample has about 9,900 clones, under 85% seen once. Trimming took 3 bases from V and 2 from J, leaving 17 bases between them. In germline, CDR1 is MNHNS, CDR2 SASEGT. This CDR3 contains 16 residues. The chain recombines TRBV6-1 with TRBJ2-7; no definite D call. The material sequenced was lung tumor tissue. This clonotype was obtained from a human donor with non-small cell lung cancer. CDR3 sequence (DNA): TGTGCCAGCAGTGACCGGACGGTCAGTTTTACCTACGAGCAGTACTTC. Amino acid sequence: CASSDRTVSFTYEQYF.